A selection of T cell receptor beta chains follows, all from one sample in a study of cytomegalovirus exposure and HLA in healthy donors. TCRdb's copy holds only in-frame clones and misses some; the assay was immunoSEQ multiplex PCR. This sample has more than 130,000 clones, with roughly three quarters found just once. The sequenced sample consisted of PBMCs. These receptors all stem from a male donor in good health and CMV-seronegative. Each CDR3 is given with its conserved first and last residue.

j_call,v_call,cdr3_aa
TRBJ1-3,TRBV6-1,CASSEGTGSSGNTIYF
TRBJ2-7,TRBV5-1,CASSSRQGGHEQYF
TRBJ1-2,TRBV28,CASSRDRARGYTF
TRBJ1-1,TRBV6-1,CASSEVSEAFF
.,TRBV11-2,CASSLDQGSSYEQYF
TRBJ2-1,TRBV7-7,CASSFERGANNEQFF
TRBJ1-2,TRBV11-1,CASSLDGTGMLYGYTF
TRBJ1-2,TRBV5-1,CASSLDGDYGYTF
TRBJ1-1,TRBV11-2,CASSLGAGGQGFKEAFF
TRBJ2-6,TRBV9,CASSVTGPGANVLTF
TRBJ1-6,TRBV7-2,CASSLRTANSPLHF
TRBJ1-4,TRBV28,CASSFGGSAVFF
TRBJ1-6,TRBV6-5,CASSYLSDSPLHF
TRBJ1-3,TRBV7-2,CASSFTANTIYF
TRBJ1-2,TRBV28,CASSLLGRQGGGYTF
TRBJ1-1,TRBV11-2,CASSYGQGWTEAFF
TRBJ1-4,TRBV6-1,CATKPGATNEKLFF
TRBJ1-3,TRBV7-2,CASSLAASGNTIYF
.,TRBV7-2,CASSWDYEQYF
TRBJ2-1,TRBV4-1,CASSQGGFSGSSYNEQFF
TRBJ1-1,TRBV6-5,CASKSGFSEAFF
TRBJ2-3,TRBV7-2,CASSPTGGPGDTQYF
TRBJ2-2,TRBV19,CASSIAGGRPNRGTGELFF
TRBJ2-1,TRBV6-1,CASSATSGGNNEQFF
TRBJ1-2,TRBV7-8,CASSQIPGQGARGYTF
TRBJ2-7,TRBV5-1,CASSRPESSYEQYF
TRBJ1-2,TRBV6-1,CASSVEGAGYYGYTF
TRBJ1-1,TRBV4-1,CASSQGQSNTEAFF
TRBJ1-2,TRBV5-1,CASSLWDRASDGYTF
TRBJ2-7,TRBV30,CAWQTGTDPSDEQYF
TRBJ2-5,TRBV2,CASSDPGGTGTQYF
TRBJ2-7,TRBV18,CASSPLSGQGAYEQYF
TRBJ2-6,TRBV6-1,CASSISRANVLTF
TRBJ1-3,TRBV6-1,CASSRHPGGNTIYF
TRBJ2-3,TRBV18,CASSPPVLTTQYF
TRBJ1-5,TRBV5-6,CASNRRQGRGNQPQHF
TRBJ1-2,TRBV29-1,CSVEGGGLGYTF